This T cell receptor (beta chain) was retrieved from a study of blood T cell repertoires in COVID-19. Study details: From T cells, B-cell-depleted T cells, or PBMCs came the material, which was cDNA or gDNA.

Trimming took off 6 bases at V and 2 bases at J, with 17 bases between the two ends. This CDR3 comprises 15 residues. Germline V gene data show CDR1 as KGHSH and CDR2 as LQKENI. Here immunoSEQ multiplex PCR was the method, and the copy in TCRdb shows in-frame clones only, minus some. Among 100,000 to 150,000 clones listed, approximately 80% were seen once. V and J are TRBV18 and TRBJ2-7; weak D call: TRBD2 (6 bases). The sequence came from a man aged 60 to 69 with acute or convalescent COVID-19. Sequencing was performed on peripheral blood. Here the CDR3 DNA reads TGTGCCAGCTCCCCTCCTAGCGCCTCAACCTACGAGCAGTACTTC. Its protein is CASSPPSASTYEQYF.